The present entry profiles one T cell receptor (beta chain) with its context. Enrolled through a virtual design, the participants were between roughly 18 and 95 years of age and came from 24 US areas. Cohorts were based on clinical histories the participants reported. The data stem from a study of blood T cell repertoires in COVID-19. In the study overall: Cohort 3 recovered donors had two negative PCRs, clearance, or symptom resolution.

Study processing details: Reference gene primer amplification gave estimated nucleated cell counts. The method was immunoSEQ multiplex PCR; TCRdb's version includes in-frame clones alone and lacks a portion of them. The V and J calls and the clone size are those of that table, but D and trimming were determined from the DNA. This table has more than 200,000 clones, roughly 91% appearing once. Germline CDR1 is SGDLS and CDR2 is YYNGEE. The CDR3 has 14 residues. Trimming took off 1 base at V and 1 base at J, with 8 bases between the two ends. The material sequenced was PBMCs or T cells enriched from blood (not recorded which). This TCR was recovered from a man aged 25 to 45 in a cohort exposed to, infected with or recovered from COVID-19 (not recorded which). V and J are TRBV9 and TRBJ1-1, with D maybe TRBD1 (5 bases). The CDR3: CASSVQGKNTEAFF. CDR3 nucleotide sequence: TGTGCCAGCAGCGTACAGGGAAAGAACACTGAAGCTTTCTTT. Filled out from reference TRBV9 and TRBJ1-1, the complete variable domain reads DSGVTQTPKHLITATGQRVTLRCSPRSGDLSVYWYQQSLDQGLQFLIQYYNGEERAKGNILERFSAQQFPDLHSELNLSSLELGDSALYFCASSVQGKNTEAFFGQGTRLTVV.